Reported below is one T cell receptor (beta chain). RNA transcripts served as the template for amplifying TCR beta CDR3 regions. During a first-round RT-PCR of the TCR CDR3, the HTBI primer set was used. A single record per CDR3 protein comes from TCRdb applying MiXCR to the multiplex PCR reads. The sample shows hundreds of thousands of distinct CDR3 sequences, roughly a third of them seen only once. This specimen comes from a study of T cells in Graves' hyperthyroidism and ophthalmopathy. Study summary: At initial diagnosis, before any treatment had begun, peripheral blood was obtained.

Per germline, CDR1 SGHRS and CDR2 YFSETQ. J was trimmed by 0 bases and V by 3 bases; bases with no gene match: 21. The CDR3 is 22 residues long. The PBMCs studied were ones that came from 9 to 10 ml fresh peripheral blood. This clonotype was obtained from a woman in her 40s with Graves' hyperthyroidism. V gene TRBV5-1 combines with J gene TRBJ2-7; 13 nucleotides line up with TRBD2. Sequences were obtained from blood. CDR3 sequence (DNA): TGCGCCAGCAGCTCCCCCCGTCGGACTAGCGGGAGTACGGCACCCGACTCCTACGAGCAGTACTTC. Amino acids: CASSSPRRTSGSTAPDSYEQYF.